The 9 T cell receptor beta chains presented below share a single source sample, sequenced in a study of T cell repertoires in cytomegalovirus infection. TCRdb fed the reads into MiXCR, producing one record per CDR3 protein. Found here are about 97,000 distinct CDR3 sequences, approximately 17% of them singletons; the top ten hold over 8%. The specimen was PBMCs. These receptors came from a human donor in good health (CMV status not recorded). Some clones in this sample may be carry-over from other donors' samples.

Only a few counts were recorded for this clonotype. V is TRBV29-1 and J is TRBJ2-7; 7 bases match TRBD2. Trimming took 0 bases from V and 0 from J; bases not matched to a gene: 2. The CDR3 is 14 amino acids. Per germline, CDR1 SQVTM and CDR2 ANQGSEA. In DNA form, the CDR3 reads TGCAGCGTTGAAGAGGGGGAGGGCTCCTACGAGCAGTACTTC. Translation gives CSVEEGEGSYEQYF.

Here the CDR3 reads CATSSGQTSYEQYF. CDR3 coding DNA: TGTGCCACCAGCTCGGGACAGACTTCTTACGAGCAGTACTTC. The chain links TRBV15 to TRBJ2-7; 7 bases are a match to TRBD1. This CDR3 has 14 residues. Per the germline V gene, CDR1 is LNHNV and CDR2 is YYDKDF (reference sequence). Unmatched junction bases numbered 8, after V lost 5 bases and J lost 4 bases.

Relative to its sample, this clonotype is medium-sized. The rearrangement joins TRBV7-2 to TRBJ2-7, with D perhaps matching TRBD2 (5 bases). V was cut by 4 bases and J by 7 bases, with 11 bases left in between. Germline V gene lookup returns CDR1 SGHTA and CDR2 FQGNSA. This CDR3 has 12 residues. Written as DNA, the CDR3 is TGTGCCAGCAGCTGGGGAGCGTGGGAGCAGTACTTC. Translated: CASSWGAWEQYF.

This clonotype has more than one count but fewer than ten. The rearrangement uses TRBV28 and TRBJ1-3; no definite D call. The germline V and J ends were trimmed by 5 bases and 0 bases, with 17 bases remaining between them. The CDR3 is made up of 17 amino acids. CDR1 and CDR2 (germline): MDHEN, SYDVKM. CDR3 bases: TGTGCCAGCAGTGCCCCCGGCGACGGAAGCTCTGGAAACACCATATATTTT. It encodes CASSAPGDGSSGNTIYF.

The chain links TRBV11-3 to TRBJ1-1, with TRBD1 as a possible D gene (5 bases). Trimming cost V 4 bases and J 4 bases, with 19 bases left between them. CDR1 is SGHNT and CDR2 is YENEEA in the germline V gene. The CDR3 sequence is 16 residues long. CDR3 in amino acids: CASSSTAQTGGTEAFF. For the CDR3, the DNA is TGTGCCAGCAGCTCCACCGCCCAAACGGGGGGCACTGAAGCTTTCTTT. The full variable domain, completed using reference TRBV11-3 and TRBJ1-1, is EAGVVQSPRYKIIEKKQPVAFWCNPISGHNTLYWYLQNLGQGPELLIRYENEEAVDDSQLPKDRFSAERLKGVDSTLKIQPAELGDSAVYLCASSSTAQTGGTEAFFGQGTRLTVV.

This clonotype occurred a few times. The chain recombines TRBV29-1 with TRBJ1-5; 7 positions match TRBD1. The length of the CDR3 is 13 residues. Trimming took 6 bases from V and 0 from J; bases not matched to a gene: 2. The V gene's germline CDR1 is SQVTM and CDR2 ANQGSEA. The CDR3 spells CSVGDSSNQPQHF. For the CDR3, the DNA is TGCAGCGTGGGGGACAGTAGCAATCAGCCCCAGCATTTT.

Written as DNA, the CDR3 is TGTGCCAGCAGGTCGAGGGACAGGGGGAATCAGCCCCAGCATTTT. Translated: CASRSRDRGNQPQHF. This chain links TRBV4-2 with TRBJ1-5, with 11 nucleotides matching TRBD1. The CDR3 totals 15 residues. Germline-derived CDR1 and CDR2 are LGHNA and YNFKEQ. V lost 6 bases and J lost 4; bases outside the gene matches: 5.

In its sample, this clonotype was seen a few times. The V gene is TRBV3-1, the J gene TRBJ1-1, with a tentative D call TRBD1 (5 bases). Germline assignment: CDR1 LGHDT and CDR2 YNNKEL (reference sequence). Deletions cut 4 bases from V and 2 bases from J, with 11 bases between. The CDR3 extends over 14 amino acids. The CDR3 coding sequence is TGTGCCAGCAGCCCGCAGGGTTATAACACTGAAGCTTTCTTT. Protein: CASSPQGYNTEAFF.

Ten or more counts support this clonotype. The chain is built from TRBV7-6 and TRBJ1-4; 11 nucleotides match TRBD1. V shed 1 base and J 4 bases; nucleotides not matched to a gene: 2. CDR1 is SGHVS and CDR2 is FNYEAQ in the germline V gene. This CDR3 has 16 amino acids. DNA for the CDR3: TGTGCCAGCAGCTTAGGGACAGGGGGCTTTAATGAAAAACTGTTTTTT. It codes for CASSLGTGGFNEKLFF.